This T cell receptor beta chain is drawn from a study of cytomegalovirus exposure and HLA in healthy donors. Study summary: An analysis done earlier identified 117 million unique TCR beta sequences from 150 million to 200 million T cells.

This PCR relied on a set of 60 Vbeta primers and 13 Jbeta primers. Data came from immunoSEQ multiplex PCR; TCRdb stores just in-frame clones and leaves some out. The table records 200,000 to 250,000 clones, more than 60% of them present only once. Germline CDR1 is MNHEY and CDR2 is SMNVEV (reference sequence). The V and J ends lost 4 bases and 9 bases respectively, with 15 bases between them. The CDR3 loop spans 13 amino acids. Overall study results and limits: Investigators reported about 160 TCR beta chains as tied to cytomegalovirus.

Remarks on this clone: Its antigen is not known.

The genes are TRBV27 and TRBJ1-1; D perhaps matches TRBD1 (6 bases). The receptor comes from a woman aged 25 to 45 in good health and CMV-seronegative. Sample: PBMCs. This CDR3 is CASSWTDSGQAFF. Here the CDR3 DNA reads TGTGCCAGCAGTTGGACAGATTCGGGCCAAGCTTTCTTT.